This T cell receptor beta chain was profiled in a study of blood T cells in healthy people across ages. Looked up from germline, CDR1 is SGHTA and CDR2 is FQGNSA. V lost 2 bases and J 6 bases, leaving 14 bases between the germline ends. This CDR3 region has 15 residues. Next came a second PCR, run for about 6 to 11 cycles, which used a sample-barcoded 5' primer along with a J-beta primer mix. TCRdb processed the 5' RACE reads anew with MiXCR; each CDR3 protein has one entry. The sample consists of about 680,000 distinct CDR3 sequences, around 49% of them appearing once. This clonotype turned up a few times. No antigen is known for it. Study results and limitations: Among T cells, TCR beta diversity per million cells dropped roughly linearly as age rose. CMV status of donors was unknown, possibly confounding expanded clonotype changes.

This chain links TRBV7-2 with TRBJ2-1, with D possibly being TRBD2 (6 bases). The sequencing sample was made of blood. The TCR sequence derives from a woman in her sixties in good health. The CDR3 here is CASSLTTSLSNEQFF. CDR3 sequence (DNA): TGTGCCAGCAGCTTAACGACTAGTTTGAGCAATGAGCAGTTCTTC.